This T cell receptor (beta chain) was sequenced for a study of shared clonotypes between healthy human individuals (dated by TCRdb to between 2020 and 2021). At the level of the whole study: Three men and a couple of women, aged 18 to 49 years, made up the cohort. To increase sequencing depth and limit assay-specific biases, different laboratories used diverse techniques to prepare libraries and sequence TCR repertoires. Each donor's leukapheresis produced roughly between roughly 0.9 and 9 billion PBMCs. To estimate repertoire size and how much clonotypes are shared between individuals, the study performed deep sequencing of blood TCR repertoires from a few healthy adults. For each donor, CD4 naive and CD4 memory were each run on three plates, CD8 naive on two plates, and CD8 memory on one plate. The investigation overall reported the following: Compared with non-shared clonotypes, the clonotypes found in all four sorted-subset donors had higher generation probabilities. When several donors were compared, the shared fraction of clonotypes was 5% to 6.5% for naive CD4, around 3.5% for naive CD8, roughly 2.5% for memory CD4, and 0.35% to 0.5% for memory CD8. Estimated clonotype richness was generally larger for naive than for memory subsets. Based on pairwise subsampling, the degree of clonotype sharing among donors was expected to be affected by sequencing depth. Rarefaction of sorted-subset datasets indicated incomplete sequencing despite the large sequencing depth. Sampling was restricted to blood, and TCR repertoires in tissues likely differ from the TCR repertoires found in blood. The small number of donors limited the genetic and exposure-history diversity represented.

Using the deep immunoSEQ assay, multiplex PCR amplified TCR CDR3 regions from genomic DNA. For each cell subset, the extracted genomic DNA was distributed evenly across all wells of several immunoSEQ 96-well plates, and each plate served as one replicate. Each replicate PCR for sorted subsets received approximately 220 ng genomic DNA, equal to some 32,000 T cell genomes. Purified libraries were measured with a Qubit 3.0 fluorometer, size-checked on a Bioanalyzer 2100, and measured again with the KAPA Library Quantification kit. Every immunoSEQ 96-well plate was sequenced on a dedicated single-read 150-cycle Illumina NextSeq 550 flow cell. The original pipeline was this. The immunoSEQ output contained only junctional sequences without quality scores, so filtering could not match that applied to full-length reads. Sequences were annotated with PyIR, a Python wrapper for IgBLAST v1.9, and V/J genes and CDR3 were assigned using IMGT germline references. Any read was removed if the V/J assignment was weak (E-value above 1e-6), the CDR3 was missing, or the read contained stop codons, out-of-frame junctions, or ambiguous translated residues. V3J clonotypes were defined by identical inferred V gene, J gene, and CDR3 amino acid sequence. Percentage overlap between repertoires was calculated by dividing the number of shared unique clonotypes by the size of the smaller repertoire. Richness of each repertoire was evaluated using RTK rarefaction, the Chao1 estimator, and Recon v2.1 estimates of unobserved clonotypes. OLGA was used to compute generation probabilities for all TCRbeta clonotypes that the gDNA method yielded from a few donors. What TCRdb holds here is the immuneACCESS table cut down to in-frame rearrangements. Part of the clones is not present; checked against another copy, under half of the missing clones reflect an unresolved V gene, and the others are unexplained. That table furnishes V, J and clone size, whereas the DNA furnished D and trimming. Counted in this sample were around 300,000 clones; about nine tenths of them appeared once. The ten largest clonotypes hold 15% to 20% of the sample.

Remarks on this clone: No cognate antigen has been identified for it. No base quality values were provided; no much bigger clone lies one nucleotide off.

Donors were healthy HIV-negative adults with no recently reported acute infections or vaccinations. Every donor was a Caucasian adult living in Nashville, Tennessee, USA. The CD8 memory samples were a combination of magnetically selected CD45RO+ cells and CCR7-negative CD45RA+ effector memory (TemRA) cells. Blood was collected by leukapheresis, and PBMCs were isolated by Ficoll-Histopaque density gradient centrifugation and then cryopreserved in liquid nitrogen vapor phase. Purity and quantity of every magnetically sorted T cell population were checked by analytical flow cytometry. From each sorted fraction, genomic DNA was isolated and quantified by UV absorbance on a Nanodrop 2000c. The clonotype originates from a man aged 18 to 35 in good health. Material for sequencing was memory CD8+ T cells sorted from blood. What this sample's cell subset or site label stands for: CD45RO+ cells pooled with CCR7-negative TemRA cells.

The sequenced DNA is TGTGCCAGCGGCGGGGGTGACTCCTACGAGCAGTACTTC. Its product reads: CASGGGDSYEQYF. This chain is built from TRBV7-9 and TRBJ2-7; the junction holds 7 bases that match TRBD2. The CDR3 starts with the cysteine, ends with the phenylalanine, and has 13 residues. This entry keeps only the CDR3 DNA: 39 bases, framed from base 1. Compared with germline, V lacks 8 bases and J lacks 0 bases; bases without a gene match: 4. Reading the germline V gene (reference sequence) gives CDR1 SEHNR and CDR2 FQNEAQ.